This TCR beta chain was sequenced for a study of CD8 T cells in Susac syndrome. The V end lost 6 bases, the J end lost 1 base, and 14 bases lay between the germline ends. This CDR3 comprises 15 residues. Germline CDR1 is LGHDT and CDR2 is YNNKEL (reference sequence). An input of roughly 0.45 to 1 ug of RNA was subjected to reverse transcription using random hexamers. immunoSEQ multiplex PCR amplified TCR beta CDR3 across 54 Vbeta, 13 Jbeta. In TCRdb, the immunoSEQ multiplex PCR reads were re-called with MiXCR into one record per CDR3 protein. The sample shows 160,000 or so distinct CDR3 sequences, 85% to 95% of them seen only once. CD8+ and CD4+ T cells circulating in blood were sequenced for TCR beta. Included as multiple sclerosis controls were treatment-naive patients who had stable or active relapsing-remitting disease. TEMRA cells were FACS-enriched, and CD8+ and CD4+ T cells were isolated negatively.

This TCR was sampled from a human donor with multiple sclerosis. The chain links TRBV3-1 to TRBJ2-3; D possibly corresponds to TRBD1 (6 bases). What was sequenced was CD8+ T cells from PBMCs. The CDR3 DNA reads TGTGCCAGCAGTCCCCCGGGACACCGCACAGATACGCAGTATTTT. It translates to CASSPPGHRTDTQYF.